The source of this T cell receptor (beta chain) is a study of CD8 T cells in acute hepatitis C reinfection (dated by TCRdb to 2020 to 2022). With respect to the entire study: Both during acute infection and after viral clearance, the study profiled the TCRbeta repertoire of CD8+ T cells that were specific for the HCV NS3-1073 epitope. Paired acute and follow-up samples were contributed by four of the spontaneous resolvers.

In regard to this clone: Its antigen has not been determined. There are no base qualities to consult, and no much larger clone falls within one base.

The FACS-sorted cells had their genomic DNA extracted, and the commercial immunoSEQ service was used to sequence the TCRbeta chains. The authors' pipeline ran thus. ImmunoSEQ Analyzer software v3.0 and R v3.5.1 were the tools used to analyze the repertoire data. Sequences containing stop codons or out-of-frame rearrangements were removed, so only productive rearrangements were analyzed. The sequencing provider supplied the Simpson diversity, Shannon entropy, CDR3 length and nucleotide addition metrics. Clonotypes were categorized by frequency as dominant, sub-dominant, low or lowest abundance, and clonotypes below 0.1% were excluded from most analyses. A CDR3 amino acid clonotype was called public if the clonotype appeared in at least two subjects at a cumulative frequency of at least 0.5%. Held by TCRdb, this immuneACCESS table contains in-frame sequences only and omits some clones. Under half of the omission traces to an unresolved V gene where checked; the cause of the rest is unknown. The V and J calls and clone size come from that table; D and trimming were worked out from the DNA. This sample comprises 30,000 to 45,000 clones, approximately 85% of them detected only once. The ten largest make up around 9.9% of the sample.

In the germline V gene (reference sequence), CDR1 corresponds to MNHEY and CDR2 to SMNVEV. Reading from cysteine to phenylalanine, the CDR3 counts 11 amino acids. Only CDR3 DNA is held: 33 bases, read in frame from base 1. V and J lose 4 bases and 6 bases, and a span of 7 bases separates them. Findings and caveats that apply to the study as a whole: Preferential use of the TRBV04 and TRBV06 gene families was observed in all groups, and this preferential usage was not explained by overrepresentation in the naive pool. Chronically infected subjects had no follow-up repertoires because NS3-1073 specific cells were too rare to sort. Regardless of outcome, roughly 12 public clonotypes were found, and one public clonotype used V04-02/J02-02. The NS3-1073 specific repertoires were highly diverse, and diversity did not differ significantly among acute resolver, follow-up resolver and acute chronic samples. Because bulk sequencing covered only the TCRbeta chain, the alphabeta pairing of public clonotypes could not be determined. Few CDR3 sequences were shared with other epitopes, and differences in sequencing approaches may have limited exact matching.

The label giving this sample's time point can be read as: naive CD8 control sorted from an acute-time-point sample. Enrolled in the Montreal Hepatitis C Cohort (HEPCO) in Canada, the donors were people who inject drugs, and these donors were followed every 3 months. Acute primary HCV infection was defined by a positive HCV RNA or antibody test following a negative test within the previous 24 weeks. CD3, CD8 and CD45RO antibodies were used for surface staining, and dead cells were excluded with an aqua fixable dye. Among the cohort members were 8 or 9 spontaneous resolvers, with spontaneous resolution defined as HCV RNA clearance within 24 weeks. Once thawed from cryostorage, peripheral blood mononuclear cells underwent negative selection via the MACS CD8+ T cell Isolation Kit to obtain CD8+ T cells. Cells were sorted on a BD FACSAria II cell sorter.

The sequenced material came from naive CD8+ T cells from PBMCs. The cell subset or site tag for this specimen amounts to: sorted total naive CD45RO-negative CD8+ T cells. In this chain, TRBV27 is recombined with TRBJ2-7, with the D gene not confidently named. The TCR originated in a young woman who spontaneously cleared hepatitis C infection. The DNA sequence is TGTGCCAGCAGTTCTGGGCCCGAGCAGTACTTC. This translates into CASSSGPEQYF.